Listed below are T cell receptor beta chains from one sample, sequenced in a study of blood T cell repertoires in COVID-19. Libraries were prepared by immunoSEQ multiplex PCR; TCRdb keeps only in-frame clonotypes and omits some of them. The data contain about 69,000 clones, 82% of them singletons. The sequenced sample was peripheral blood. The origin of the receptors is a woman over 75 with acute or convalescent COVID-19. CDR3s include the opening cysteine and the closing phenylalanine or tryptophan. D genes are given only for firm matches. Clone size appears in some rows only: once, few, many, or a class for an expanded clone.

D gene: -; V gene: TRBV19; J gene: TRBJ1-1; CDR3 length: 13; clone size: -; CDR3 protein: CASSIQGSTEAFF; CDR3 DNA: TGTGCCAGTAGTATCCAGGGGAGCACTGAAGCTTTCTTT
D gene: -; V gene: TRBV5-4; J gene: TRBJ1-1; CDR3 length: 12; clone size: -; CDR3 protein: CASSKRETEAFF; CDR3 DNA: TGTGCCAGCAGCAAAAGAGAAACTGAAGCTTTCTTT
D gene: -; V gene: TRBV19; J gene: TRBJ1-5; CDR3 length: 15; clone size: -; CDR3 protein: CASSILGGGNQPQHF; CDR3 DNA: TGTGCCAGTAGTATTCTAGGCGGGGGCAATCAGCCCCAGCATTTT
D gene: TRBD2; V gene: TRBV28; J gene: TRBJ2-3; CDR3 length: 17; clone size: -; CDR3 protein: CASSPPGLAGVWDTQYF; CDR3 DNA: TGTGCCAGCAGCCCACCGGGACTAGCGGGGGTCTGGGATACGCAGTATTTT
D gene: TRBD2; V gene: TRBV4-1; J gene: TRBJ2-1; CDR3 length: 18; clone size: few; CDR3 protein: CASSQENWASGVLREQFF; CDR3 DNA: TGCGCCAGCAGCCAAGAGAATTGGGCTAGCGGGGTTTTAAGGGAGCAGTTCTTC
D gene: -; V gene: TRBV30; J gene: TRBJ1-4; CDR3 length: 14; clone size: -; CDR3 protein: CAWLSRSTNEKLFF; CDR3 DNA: TGTGCCTGGTTGTCGCGTTCAACTAATGAAAAACTGTTTTTT
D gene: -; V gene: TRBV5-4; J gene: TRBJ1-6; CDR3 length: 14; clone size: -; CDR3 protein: CASREDLDNSPLHF; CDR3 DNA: TGTGCCAGCAGAGAGGATTTAGATAATTCACCCCTCCACTTT
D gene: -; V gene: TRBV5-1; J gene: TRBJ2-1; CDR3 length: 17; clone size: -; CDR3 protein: CASSLVPAGGTGNEQFF; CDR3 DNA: TGCGCCAGCAGCTTGGTCCCAGCAGGGGGGACGGGCAATGAGCAGTTCTTC
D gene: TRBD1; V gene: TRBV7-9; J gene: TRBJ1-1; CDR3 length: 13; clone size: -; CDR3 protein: CASSQTGDTEAFF; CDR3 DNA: TGTGCCAGCAGCCAGACAGGGGACACTGAAGCTTTCTTT
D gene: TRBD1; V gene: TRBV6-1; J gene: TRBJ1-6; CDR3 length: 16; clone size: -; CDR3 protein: CASSETGTGNGLPLHF; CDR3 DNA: TGTGCCAGCAGTGAAACCGGGACAGGCAACGGGCTACCCCTCCACTTT
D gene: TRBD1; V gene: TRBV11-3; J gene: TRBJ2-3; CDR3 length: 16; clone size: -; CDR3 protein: CASSSRQGSGTDTQYF; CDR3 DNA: TGTGCCAGCAGCTCTCGACAGGGGTCGGGGACAGATACGCAGTATTTT
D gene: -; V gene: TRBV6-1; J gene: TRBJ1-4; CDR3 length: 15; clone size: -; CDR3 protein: CASSEASRIQEKLFF; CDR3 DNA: TGTGCCAGCAGTGAAGCCTCCAGGATTCAGGAAAAACTGTTTTTT
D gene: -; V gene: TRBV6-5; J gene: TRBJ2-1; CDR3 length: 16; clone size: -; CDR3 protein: CASSSAGGAGANEQFF; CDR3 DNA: TGTGCCAGCAGTTCCGCCGGAGGGGCCGGAGCGAATGAGCAGTTCTTC
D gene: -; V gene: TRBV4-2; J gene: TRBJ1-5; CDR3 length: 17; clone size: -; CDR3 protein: CASSQVPGSGGNQPQHF; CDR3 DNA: TGTGCCAGCAGCCAAGTGCCGGGATCTGGGGGGAATCAGCCCCAGCATTTT
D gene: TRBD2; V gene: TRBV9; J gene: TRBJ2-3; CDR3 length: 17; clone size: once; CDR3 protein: CASSKLGTSGGADTQYF; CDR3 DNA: TGTGCCAGCAGCAAACTCGGGACTAGCGGGGGGGCTGATACGCAGTATTTT
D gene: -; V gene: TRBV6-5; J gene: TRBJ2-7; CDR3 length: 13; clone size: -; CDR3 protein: CASRPTGTYEQYF; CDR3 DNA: TGTGCCAGCAGGCCCACAGGGACCTACGAGCAGTACTTC
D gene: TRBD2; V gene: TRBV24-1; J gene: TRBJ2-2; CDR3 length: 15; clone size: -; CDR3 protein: CATSDGSGGRGELFF; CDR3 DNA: TGTGCCACCAGTGATGGTAGCGGGGGACGCGGGGAGCTGTTTTTT
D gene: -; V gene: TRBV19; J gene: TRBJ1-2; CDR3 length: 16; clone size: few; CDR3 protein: CASSMADQRWSYGYTF; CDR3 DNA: TGTGCCAGTAGTATGGCTGATCAGCGGTGGAGCTATGGCTACACCTTC
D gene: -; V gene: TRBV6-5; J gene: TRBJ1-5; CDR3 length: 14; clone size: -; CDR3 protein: CASSPDSYNQPQHF; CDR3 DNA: TGTGCCAGCAGCCCGGACAGCTACAATCAGCCCCAGCATTTT
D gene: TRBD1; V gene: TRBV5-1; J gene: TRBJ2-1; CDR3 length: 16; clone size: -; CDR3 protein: CASSLIGQGSYNEQFF; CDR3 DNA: TGCGCCAGCAGCTTGATTGGACAGGGGTCCTACAATGAGCAGTTCTTC
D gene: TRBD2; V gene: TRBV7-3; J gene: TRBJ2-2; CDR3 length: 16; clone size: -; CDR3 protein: CASSPTLAVNTGELFF; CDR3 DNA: TGTGCCAGCAGCCCGACACTAGCGGTGAACACCGGGGAGCTGTTTTTT
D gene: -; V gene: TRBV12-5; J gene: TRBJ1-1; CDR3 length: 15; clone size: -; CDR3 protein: CASGPRGILNTEAFF; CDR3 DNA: TGTGCTAGTGGCCCTAGGGGGATCTTGAACACTGAAGCTTTCTTT
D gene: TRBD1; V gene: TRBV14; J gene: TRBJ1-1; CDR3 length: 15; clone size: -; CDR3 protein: CASSRNRGHNTEAFF; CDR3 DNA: TGTGCCAGCAGCCGCAACAGGGGGCATAACACTGAAGCTTTCTTT
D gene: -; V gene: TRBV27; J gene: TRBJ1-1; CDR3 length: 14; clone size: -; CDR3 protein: CASSLLRENTEAFF; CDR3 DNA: TGTGCCAGCAGTTTATTACGGGAGAACACTGAAGCTTTCTTT
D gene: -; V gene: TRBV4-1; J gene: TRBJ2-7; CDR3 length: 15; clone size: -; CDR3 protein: CASSQEWGGTREQYF; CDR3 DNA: TGCGCCAGCAGCCAAGAGTGGGGAGGTACGCGCGAGCAGTACTTC
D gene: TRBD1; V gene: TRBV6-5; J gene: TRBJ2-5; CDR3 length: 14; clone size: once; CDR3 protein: CASSYEGAWETQYF; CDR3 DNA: TGTGCCAGCAGTTATGAGGGGGCCTGGGAGACCCAGTACTTC
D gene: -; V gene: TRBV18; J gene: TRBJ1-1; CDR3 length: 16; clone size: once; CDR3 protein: CASSQTRQTLNTEAFF; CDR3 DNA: TGTGCCAGCTCACAAACCCGACAGACCTTGAACACTGAAGCTTTCTTT
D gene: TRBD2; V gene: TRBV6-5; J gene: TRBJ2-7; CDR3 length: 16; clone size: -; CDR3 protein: CASSYDSGGASYEQYF; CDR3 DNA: TGTGCCAGCAGTTACGATAGCGGGGGGGCTTCCTACGAGCAGTACTTC
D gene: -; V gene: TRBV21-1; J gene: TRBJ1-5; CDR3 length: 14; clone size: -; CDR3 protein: CASSSWTGHQPQHF; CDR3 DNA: TGTGCCAGCTCCTCATGGACAGGGCATCAGCCCCAGCATTTT
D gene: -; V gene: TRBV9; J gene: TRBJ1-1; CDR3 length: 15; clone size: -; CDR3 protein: CASSVEPGRNTEAFF; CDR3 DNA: TGTGCCAGCAGCGTAGAACCTGGGCGGAACACTGAAGCTTTCTTT
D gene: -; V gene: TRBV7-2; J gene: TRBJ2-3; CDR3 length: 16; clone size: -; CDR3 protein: CASSLAQGRGTDTQYF; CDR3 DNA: TGTGCCAGCAGCTTAGCCCAGGGAAGAGGCACAGATACGCAGTATTTT
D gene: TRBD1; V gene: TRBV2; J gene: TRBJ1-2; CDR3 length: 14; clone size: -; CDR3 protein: CASSERGPDYGYTF; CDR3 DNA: TGTGCCAGCAGTGAAAGGGGGCCGGACTATGGCTACACCTTC
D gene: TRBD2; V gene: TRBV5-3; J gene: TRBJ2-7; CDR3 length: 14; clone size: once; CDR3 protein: CARSLTSGGVLQYF; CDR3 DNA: TGTGCCAGAAGCCTGACTAGCGGGGGGGTCTTGCAGTACTTC
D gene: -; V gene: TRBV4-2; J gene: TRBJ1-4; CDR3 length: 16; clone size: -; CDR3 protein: CASSQDPRPTNEKLFF; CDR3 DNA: TGTGCCAGCAGCCAAGATCCGAGGCCAACTAATGAAAAACTGTTTTTT
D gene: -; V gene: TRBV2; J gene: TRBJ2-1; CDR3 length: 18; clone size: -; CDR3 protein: CASSERGGGTILYDEQFF; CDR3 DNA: TGTGCCAGCAGTGAAAGAGGGGGGGGCACCATATTATATGATGAGCAGTTCTTC
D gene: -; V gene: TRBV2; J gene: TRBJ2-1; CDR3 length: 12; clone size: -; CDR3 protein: CASRRQDNEQFF; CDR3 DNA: TGTGCCAGCAGGAGACAGGACAATGAGCAGTTCTTC
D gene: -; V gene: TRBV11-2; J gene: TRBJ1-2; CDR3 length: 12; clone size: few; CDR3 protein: CASSFSNYGYTF; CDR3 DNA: TGTGCCAGCAGCTTCAGTAACTATGGCTACACCTTC
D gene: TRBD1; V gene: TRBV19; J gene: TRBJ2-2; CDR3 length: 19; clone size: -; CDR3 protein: CASSRRTGFYPANTGELFF; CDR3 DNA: TGTGCCAGTAGTAGGCGGACAGGGTTCTACCCCGCGAACACCGGGGAGCTGTTTTTT
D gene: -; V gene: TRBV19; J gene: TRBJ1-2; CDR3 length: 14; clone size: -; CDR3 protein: CASSPDDRFYGYTF; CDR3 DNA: TGTGCCAGTAGTCCCGATGACAGGTTCTATGGCTACACCTTC
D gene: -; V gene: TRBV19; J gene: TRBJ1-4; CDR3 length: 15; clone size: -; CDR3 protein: CASSSSHTLNEKLFF; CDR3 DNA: TGTGCCAGTAGTTCATCACATACGCTGAATGAAAAACTGTTTTTT
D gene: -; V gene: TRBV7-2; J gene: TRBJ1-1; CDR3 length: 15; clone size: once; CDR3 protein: CASSLGGGWGTEAFF; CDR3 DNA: TGTGCCAGCAGCTTAGGCGGGGGTTGGGGCACTGAAGCTTTCTTT